Listed below are T cell receptor beta chains from one sample, sequenced in a study of blood T cells in healthy people across ages. TCRdb re-called the 5' RACE reads with MiXCR, one entry per CDR3 protein. The repertoire holds 1,500,000 or so distinct CDR3 sequences, with less than 45% as singletons. What was sequenced was blood. The origin of the receptors is a woman between 18 and 29 years old in good health. CDR3s include the opening cysteine and the closing phenylalanine or tryptophan. Fields, in order: V gene, clone size, J gene, D gene, CDR3 DNA, CDR3 protein. A D gene is named only where the DNA matches it firmly. The size field is filled for only some rows; it gives once, few, many or a size class.

v_gene: TRBV20-1
abundance: few
j_gene: TRBJ1-1
d_gene: NA
CDR3nt: TGCAGTGCGTGGGAGGGGCCGAACACTGAAGCTTTCTTT
CDR3aa: CSAWEGPNTEAFF

v_gene: TRBV7-2
abundance: NA
j_gene: TRBJ1-4
d_gene: NA
CDR3nt: TGTGCCAGCAGCTTGGATACAGGGTACTATGAAAAACTGTTTTTT
CDR3aa: CASSLDTGYYEKLFF

v_gene: TRBV5-1
abundance: NA
j_gene: TRBJ1-1
d_gene: NA
CDR3nt: TGCGCCAGCAGCTCGCCGGGGGAGGCGACTGAAGCTTTCTTT
CDR3aa: CASSSPGEATEAFF

v_gene: TRBV7-2
abundance: few
j_gene: TRBJ1-2
d_gene: NA
CDR3nt: TGTGCCAGCAGCCTTAGATCAGGGGAAGGTGGCTACACCTTC
CDR3aa: CASSLRSGEGGYTF

v_gene: TRBV4-3
abundance: NA
j_gene: TRBJ2-3
d_gene: NA
CDR3nt: TGCGCCAGCAGCATTCGGGGGTCGGAAGATACGCAGTATTTT
CDR3aa: CASSIRGSEDTQYF

v_gene: TRBV7-9
abundance: NA
j_gene: TRBJ1-2
d_gene: NA
CDR3nt: TGTGCCAGCAGCCCACTGGGGCAGACCGAGAACTATGGCTACACCTTC
CDR3aa: CASSPLGQTENYGYTF

v_gene: TRBV12-3/TRBV12-4
abundance: NA
j_gene: TRBJ1-2
d_gene: TRBD1
CDR3nt: TGTGCCAGCAGTCCATTGACAGGGGATGGATATGGCTACACCTTC
CDR3aa: CASSPLTGDGYGYTF

v_gene: TRBV7-9
abundance: few
j_gene: TRBJ2-3
d_gene: NA
CDR3nt: TGTGCCAGCAGCTTGGAATTTAGGGCGACTAGCACAGATACGCAGTATTTT
CDR3aa: CASSLEFRATSTDTQYF

v_gene: TRBV27
abundance: few
j_gene: TRBJ1-2
d_gene: TRBD1
CDR3nt: TGTGCCAGCAGGGACAGGGGGTTCCATGGCTACACCTTC
CDR3aa: CASRDRGFHGYTF

v_gene: TRBV24-1
abundance: few
j_gene: TRBJ2-1
d_gene: TRBD2
CDR3nt: TGTGCCACCAGTGATCGCAGGACTAGCGGGTCCTCCTACAATGAGCAGTTCTTC
CDR3aa: CATSDRRTSGSSYNEQFF

v_gene: TRBV5-1
abundance: NA
j_gene: TRBJ2-7
d_gene: TRBD1
CDR3nt: TGCGCCAGCAGCCGAGACCCGTTCCGGGACAGGGGCTACGAGCAGTACTTC
CDR3aa: CASSRDPFRDRGYEQYF

v_gene: TRBV2
abundance: few
j_gene: TRBJ2-7
d_gene: NA
CDR3nt: TGTGCCAGCGACGCTTCTTCCTACGAGCAGTACTTC
CDR3aa: CASDASSYEQYF

v_gene: TRBV2
abundance: NA
j_gene: TRBJ2-1
d_gene: TRBD2
CDR3nt: TGTGCCAGCAGAACTAGCGGGGGGGCCTTGCATGAGCAGTTCTTC
CDR3aa: CASRTSGGALHEQFF

v_gene: TRBV5-1
abundance: NA
j_gene: TRBJ2-3
d_gene: NA
CDR3nt: TGCGCCAGCAGCCTCCGGGACGGAAGCACAGATACGCAGTATTTT
CDR3aa: CASSLRDGSTDTQYF

v_gene: TRBV6-6
abundance: NA
j_gene: TRBJ2-3
d_gene: TRBD1
CDR3nt: TGTGCCAGTGTGGGACAGGGCAAGACAGATACGCAGTATTTT
CDR3aa: CASVGQGKTDTQYF

v_gene: TRBV18
abundance: NA
j_gene: TRBJ2-7
d_gene: TRBD1
CDR3nt: TGTGCCAGCTCAGCACAGGGGGCTGGGTACGAGCAGTACTTC
CDR3aa: CASSAQGAGYEQYF

v_gene: TRBV5-1
abundance: NA
j_gene: TRBJ1-4
d_gene: NA
CDR3nt: TGCGCCAGCAGCCTCGAAGGGCATAATGAAAAACTGTTTTTT
CDR3aa: CASSLEGHNEKLFF

v_gene: TRBV30
abundance: NA
j_gene: TRBJ1-2
d_gene: NA
CDR3nt: TGTGCCTGGAGTGTACCAGGGACGGAAACTAACTATGGCTACACCTTC
CDR3aa: CAWSVPGTETNYGYTF

v_gene: TRBV11-2
abundance: NA
j_gene: TRBJ2-3
d_gene: NA
CDR3nt: TGTGCCAGCAGCTCCCCTCGAGGGGGATATACGCAGTATTTT
CDR3aa: CASSSPRGGYTQYF

v_gene: TRBV27
abundance: NA
j_gene: TRBJ2-1
d_gene: NA
CDR3nt: TGTGCCAGCAGTTTAGTAGCGAGAGGGCTGTTCTTC
CDR3aa: CASSLVARGLFF

v_gene: TRBV7-2
abundance: NA
j_gene: TRBJ2-1
d_gene: TRBD1
CDR3nt: TGTGCCAGCAGCTTCGCCGGGACAGACTACAATGAGCAGTTCTTC
CDR3aa: CASSFAGTDYNEQFF

v_gene: TRBV7-9
abundance: NA
j_gene: TRBJ2-7
d_gene: TRBD1
CDR3nt: TGTGCCAGCAGGGCCGGGACAGGCTACGAGCAGTACTTC
CDR3aa: CASRAGTGYEQYF

v_gene: TRBV29-1
abundance: NA
j_gene: TRBJ2-1
d_gene: TRBD2
CDR3nt: TGCAGCGTTGAGGAGGGACTAGCGGTACCTGAGCAGTTCTTC
CDR3aa: CSVEEGLAVPEQFF

v_gene: TRBV7-2
abundance: NA
j_gene: TRBJ2-3
d_gene: NA
CDR3nt: TGTGCCAGCATCGGGGGCGTTAGCACAGATACGCAGTATTTT
CDR3aa: CASIGGVSTDTQYF

v_gene: TRBV5-1
abundance: many
j_gene: TRBJ1-2
d_gene: NA
CDR3nt: TGCGCCAGCAGCTTGGCCGTTGGGCCGGACGGATACTATGGCTACACCTTC
CDR3aa: CASSLAVGPDGYYGYTF

v_gene: TRBV18
abundance: NA
j_gene: TRBJ2-5
d_gene: TRBD2
CDR3nt: TGTGCCAGCTCACCCGGGGGAGGACTAGCGAGTTCGTACTTC
CDR3aa: CASSPGGGLASSYF

v_gene: TRBV10-3
abundance: many
j_gene: TRBJ2-5
d_gene: NA
CDR3nt: TGTGCCGCGGGACAGCAAGAGACCCAGTACTTC
CDR3aa: CAAGQQETQYF

v_gene: TRBV29-1
abundance: NA
j_gene: TRBJ2-3
d_gene: NA
CDR3nt: TGCAGCGTTGAGGCGGGACTGGGACATGATACGCAGTATTTT
CDR3aa: CSVEAGLGHDTQYF

v_gene: TRBV11-2
abundance: NA
j_gene: TRBJ2-1
d_gene: TRBD1
CDR3nt: TGTGCCAGCAGCTTAAGACAGGGGGTCTACAATGAGCAGTTCTTC
CDR3aa: CASSLRQGVYNEQFF

v_gene: TRBV3-1
abundance: NA
j_gene: TRBJ1-4
d_gene: NA
CDR3nt: TGTGCCAGCAGCCAAGCGGTGGACCATATGAAAAAACTGTTTTTT
CDR3aa: CASSQAVDHMKKLFF

v_gene: TRBV12-3/TRBV12-4
abundance: NA
j_gene: TRBJ2-7
d_gene: TRBD2
CDR3nt: TGTGCCAGCAGTATCGGACTAGCGGGAGCCTACAATGAGCAGTACTTC
CDR3aa: CASSIGLAGAYNEQYF

v_gene: TRBV12-3/TRBV12-4
abundance: NA
j_gene: TRBJ1-2
d_gene: TRBD1
CDR3nt: TGTGCCAGCAGTATAGGGACAGGGGAGGATGGCTACACCTTC
CDR3aa: CASSIGTGEDGYTF

v_gene: TRBV4-1
abundance: few
j_gene: TRBJ1-4
d_gene: NA
CDR3nt: TGCGCCAGCAGCCAAGCACGGGAAGCAACTAATGAAAAACTGTTTTTT
CDR3aa: CASSQAREATNEKLFF

v_gene: TRBV9
abundance: NA
j_gene: TRBJ2-7
d_gene: NA
CDR3nt: TGTGCCAGCAGTGCCGATTATGGGGACTACGAGCAGTACTTC
CDR3aa: CASSADYGDYEQYF

v_gene: TRBV7-2
abundance: few
j_gene: TRBJ1-2
d_gene: NA
CDR3nt: TGTGCCAGCAGAAACCGGGCCACTAACTATGGCTACACCTTC
CDR3aa: CASRNRATNYGYTF

v_gene: TRBV20-1
abundance: few
j_gene: TRBJ1-5
d_gene: TRBD1
CDR3nt: TGCAGTGCTAGAGCGGACAGGGTCAATCAGCCCCAGCATTTT
CDR3aa: CSARADRVNQPQHF

v_gene: TRBV5-5
abundance: NA
j_gene: TRBJ2-3
d_gene: NA
CDR3nt: TGTGCCACGAACGACAGGATAATCACAGATACGCAGTATTTT
CDR3aa: CATNDRIITDTQYF